Included here is one TCR beta chain sequence, with context. Its antigen is not identified. The data originate from a study of Ad26.COV2.S vaccination and SARS-CoV-2 variants. Study conclusions and caveats: In vaccinated individuals, spike-specific CD8+ and CD4+ T cell responses reportedly displayed substantial breadth.

CDR1 SQVTM and CDR2 ANQGSEA come from the germline V gene. CDR3 length: 14 amino acids. V was trimmed by 3 bases and J by 1 base, leaving 10 bases between them. Sequenced by immunoSEQ multiplex PCR; TCRdb stores in-frame clones only, minus some. Here the sample spans 350,000 to 450,000 clones, approximately 89% being singletons. Treatment meaning: some 20 received Ad26.COV2.S at low or high dose, single or two shots; 5 received placebo; per-sample allocation not given. Day 63 after the first injection of vaccine or placebo was the sampling time. Expression of Wuhan-strain SARS-CoV-2 spike came from the Ad26 vector that formed the vaccine.

Specimen: peripheral blood, collected in a trial of Ad26.COV2.S vaccine versus placebo. This sequence was found in a person between 18 and 65 years old who received the Ad26.COV2.S COVID-19 vaccine or a placebo. This chain uses TRBV29-1 with TRBJ2-1, with D unresolved. The CDR3: CSVDLNRSYNEQFF. CDR3 coding DNA: TGCAGCGTTGACTTGAATCGGTCCTACAATGAGCAGTTCTTC.